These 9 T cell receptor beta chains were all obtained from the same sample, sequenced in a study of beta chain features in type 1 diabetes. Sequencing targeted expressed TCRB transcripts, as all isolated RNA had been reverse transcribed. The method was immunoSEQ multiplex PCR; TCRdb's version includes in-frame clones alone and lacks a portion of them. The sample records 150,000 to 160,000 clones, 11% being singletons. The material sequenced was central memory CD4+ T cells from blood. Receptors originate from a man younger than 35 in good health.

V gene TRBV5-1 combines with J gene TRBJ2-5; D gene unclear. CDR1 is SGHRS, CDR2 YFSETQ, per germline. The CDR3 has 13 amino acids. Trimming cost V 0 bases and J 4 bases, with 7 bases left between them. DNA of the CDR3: TGCGCCAGCAGCTTGGATCCAGGAGAGACCCAGTACTTC. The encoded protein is CASSLDPGETQYF.

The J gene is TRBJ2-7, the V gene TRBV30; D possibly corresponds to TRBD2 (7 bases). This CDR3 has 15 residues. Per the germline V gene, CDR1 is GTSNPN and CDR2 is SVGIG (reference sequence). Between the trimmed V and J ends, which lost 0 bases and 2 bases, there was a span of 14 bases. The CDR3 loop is CAWSVGRGATYEQYF. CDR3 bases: TGTGCCTGGAGTGTAGGGAGGGGGGCCACCTACGAGCAGTACTTC.

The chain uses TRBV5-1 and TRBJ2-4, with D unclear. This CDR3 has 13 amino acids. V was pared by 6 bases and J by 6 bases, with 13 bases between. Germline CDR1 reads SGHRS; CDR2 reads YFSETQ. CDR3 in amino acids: CASTPGRGNIQYF. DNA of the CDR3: TGCGCCAGCACCCCCGGGCGCGGAAACATTCAGTACTTC. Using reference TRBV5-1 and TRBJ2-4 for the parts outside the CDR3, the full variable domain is KAGVTQTPRYLIKTRGQQVTLSCSPISGHRSVSWYQQTPGQGLQFLFEYFSETQRNKGNFPGRFSGRQFSNSRSEMNVSTLELGDSALYLCASTPGRGNIQYFGAGTRLSVL.

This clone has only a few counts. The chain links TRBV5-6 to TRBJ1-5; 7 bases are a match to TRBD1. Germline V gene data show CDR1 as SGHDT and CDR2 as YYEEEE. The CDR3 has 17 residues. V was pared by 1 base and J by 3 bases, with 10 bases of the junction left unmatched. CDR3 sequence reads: CASSLMTGYKSNQPQHF. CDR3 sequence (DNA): TGTGCCAGCAGCTTGATGACAGGGTACAAATCCAATCAGCCCCAGCATTTT.

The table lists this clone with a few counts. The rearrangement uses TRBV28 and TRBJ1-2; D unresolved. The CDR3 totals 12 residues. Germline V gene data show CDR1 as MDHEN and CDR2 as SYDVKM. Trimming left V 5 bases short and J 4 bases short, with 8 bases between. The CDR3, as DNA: TGTGCCAGCAGTCCTCAGTCCTATGGCTACACCTTC. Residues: CASSPQSYGYTF.

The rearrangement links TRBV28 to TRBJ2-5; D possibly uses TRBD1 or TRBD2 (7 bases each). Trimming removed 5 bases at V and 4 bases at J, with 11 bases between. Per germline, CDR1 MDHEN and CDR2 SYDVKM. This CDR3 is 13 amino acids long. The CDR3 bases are TGTGCCAGCAGTCAGGGGGGGCGAGAGACCCAGTACTTC. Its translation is CASSQGGRETQYF.

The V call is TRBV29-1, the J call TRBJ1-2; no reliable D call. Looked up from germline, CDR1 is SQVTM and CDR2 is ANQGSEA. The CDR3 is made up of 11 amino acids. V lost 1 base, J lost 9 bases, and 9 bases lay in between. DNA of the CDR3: TGCAGCGTTGAAGGGTATGAGCGCTACACCTTC. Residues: CSVEGYERYTF. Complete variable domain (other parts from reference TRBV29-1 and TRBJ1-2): SAVISQKPSRDICQRGTSLTIQCQVDSQVTMMFWYRQQPGQSLTLIATANQGSEATYESGFVIDKFPISRPNLTFSTLTVSNMSPEDSSIYLCSVEGYERYTFGSGTRLTVV.

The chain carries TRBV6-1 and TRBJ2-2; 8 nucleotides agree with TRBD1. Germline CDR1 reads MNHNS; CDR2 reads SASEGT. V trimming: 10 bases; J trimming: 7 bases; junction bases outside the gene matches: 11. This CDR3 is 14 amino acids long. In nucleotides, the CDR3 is TGTGCCACTAGCTTGACAGGGGCAGGCGGGGAGCTGTTTTTT. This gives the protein CATSLTGAGGELFF.

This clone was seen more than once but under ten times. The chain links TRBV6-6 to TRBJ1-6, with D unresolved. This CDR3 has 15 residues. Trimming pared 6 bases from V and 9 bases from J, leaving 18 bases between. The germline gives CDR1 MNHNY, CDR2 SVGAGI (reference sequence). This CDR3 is CASRPVISEGSPLHF. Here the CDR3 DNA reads TGTGCCAGCAGACCTGTAATTTCCGAGGGTTCACCCCTCCACTTT.